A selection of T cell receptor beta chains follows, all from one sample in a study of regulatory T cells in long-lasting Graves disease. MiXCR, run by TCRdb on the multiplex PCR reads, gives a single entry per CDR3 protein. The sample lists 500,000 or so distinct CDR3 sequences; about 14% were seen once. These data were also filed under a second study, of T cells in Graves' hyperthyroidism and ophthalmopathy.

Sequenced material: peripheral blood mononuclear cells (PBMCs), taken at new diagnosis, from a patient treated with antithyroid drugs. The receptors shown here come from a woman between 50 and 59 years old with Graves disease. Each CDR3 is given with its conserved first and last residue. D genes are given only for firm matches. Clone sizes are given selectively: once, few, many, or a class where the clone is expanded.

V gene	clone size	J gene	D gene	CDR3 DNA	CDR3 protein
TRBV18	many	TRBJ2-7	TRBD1	TGTGCCAGCTCACCACCGCACAGGGGTGGTGAGCAGTACTTC	CASSPPHRGGEQYF
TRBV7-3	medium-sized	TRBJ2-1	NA	TGTGCCAGCAGCTTAGACGGACAGAGTTACAATGAGCAGTTCTTC	CASSLDGQSYNEQFF
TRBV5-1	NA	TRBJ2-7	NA	TGCGCCAGCAGCAACAGGGAATCTGTGTACGAGCAGTACTTC	CASSNRESVYEQYF
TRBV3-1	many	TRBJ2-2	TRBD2	TGTGCCAGCAGCCAATCGACTAGCGGGAGAGCTGGGGAGCTGTTTTTT	CASSQSTSGRAGELFF
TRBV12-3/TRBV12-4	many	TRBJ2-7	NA	TGTGCCAGCAGTCTTAACTACGACGAGCAGTACTTC	CASSLNYDEQYF
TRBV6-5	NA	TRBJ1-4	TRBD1	TGTGCCAGCAGTTACTCATGGCCCCTCAGGGGGGGGGTTAATGAAAAACTGTTTTTT	CASSYSWPLRGGVNEKLFF
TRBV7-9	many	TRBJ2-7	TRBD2	TGTGCCAGCAGCTTAGTAATAGCGGGAGAGGTCTACGAGCAGTACTTC	CASSLVIAGEVYEQYF
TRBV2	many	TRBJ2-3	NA	TGTGCCAGCGGGGGAAGGGACCAAACAGATACGCAGTATTTT	CASGGRDQTDTQYF
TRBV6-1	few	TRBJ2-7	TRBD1	TGTGCCAGCAGATCCGGACAGGGATCCTACGAGCAGTACTTC	CASRSGQGSYEQYF
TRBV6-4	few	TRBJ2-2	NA	TGTGCCAGCAGTGAAGTCTCGGGGTCGGCCGGGGAGCTGTTTTTT	CASSEVSGSAGELFF
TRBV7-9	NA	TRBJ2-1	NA	TGTGAGGGGAGCTCCTACAATGAGCAGTTCTTC	CEGSSYNEQFF
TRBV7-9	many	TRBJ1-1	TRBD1	TGTGCCAGCAGCTCGCGGACAGGGGGAGATACTGAAGCTTTCTTT	CASSSRTGGDTEAFF
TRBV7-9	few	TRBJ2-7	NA	TGTGCCAGCAGCAACACTACTCGCGAGCAGTACTTC	CASSNTTREQYF
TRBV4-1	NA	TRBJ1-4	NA	TGCGCCAGCAGCCAAGTGGAGGTAGGAGAAAAACTGTTTTTT	CASSQVEVGEKLFF
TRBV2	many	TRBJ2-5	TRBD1	TGTGCCAGCGACCGCACAGGGGCGCGGGAGACCCAGTACTTC	CASDRTGARETQYF
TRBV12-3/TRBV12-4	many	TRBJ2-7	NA	TGTGCCAGCAGCCCCCTTCAAGGGGTCTACGAGCAGTACTTC	CASSPLQGVYEQYF